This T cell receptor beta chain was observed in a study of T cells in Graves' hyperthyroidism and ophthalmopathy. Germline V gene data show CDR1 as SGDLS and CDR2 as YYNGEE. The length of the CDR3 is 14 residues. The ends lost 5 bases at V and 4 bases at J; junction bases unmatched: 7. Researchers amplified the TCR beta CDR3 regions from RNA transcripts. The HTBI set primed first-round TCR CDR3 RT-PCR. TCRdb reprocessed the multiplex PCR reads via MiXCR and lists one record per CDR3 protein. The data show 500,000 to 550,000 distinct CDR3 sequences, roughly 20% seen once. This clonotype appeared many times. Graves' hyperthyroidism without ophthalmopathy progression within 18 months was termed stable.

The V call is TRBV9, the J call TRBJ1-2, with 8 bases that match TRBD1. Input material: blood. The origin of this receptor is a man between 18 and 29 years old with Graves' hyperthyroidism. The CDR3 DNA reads TGTGCCAGCAGGTCGACAGGGGTGGGCTATGGCTACACCTTC. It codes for CASRSTGVGYGYTF.